Listed here are 20 T cell receptor beta chains from one sample, sequenced in a study of CD8 T cells in ankylosing spondylitis. MiXCR, run by TCRdb on the 5' RACE reads, gives a single entry per CDR3 protein. The sample has a few hundred thousand distinct CDR3 sequences; around 21% are singletons. The sample consisted of blood, either unsorted or a sorted T cell fraction (not recorded which). These receptors were obtained from a female donor with ankylosing spondylitis or in good health (not recorded which).

The chain employs TRBV20-1 and TRBJ1-2; 7 bases are a match to TRBD1. The ends lost 6 bases at V and 3 bases at J; junction bases unmatched: 7. CDR1 is DFQATT and CDR2 is SNEGSKA in the germline V gene (reference sequence). The CDR3 totals 13 residues. This CDR3 is CSAAPGQHYGYTF. The CDR3 nucleotides are TGCAGTGCGGCACCGGGACAGCACTATGGCTACACCTTC.

This sequence joins TRBV9 and TRBJ2-7; tentatively, D is TRBD1 or TRBD2 (7 bases each). The ends were cut back, 4 bases at V and 6 bases at J, with 14 bases in the middle. The CDR3 extends over 13 amino acids. Looked up from germline, CDR1 is SGDLS and CDR2 is YYNGEE. In nucleotides, the CDR3 is TGTGCCAGCAGCCCGCAGGGGGAGGGCGAGCAGTACTTC. Its translation is CASSPQGEGEQYF.

V is TRBV4-3 and J is TRBJ1-5; D is undetermined. V lost 1 base, J lost 2 bases, and 9 bases lay in between. From germline, CDR1 is LGHNA and CDR2 YSLEER. The CDR3 is 15 amino acids. In nucleotides, the CDR3 is TGCGCCAGCAGCCAAGGGAGATCAGGCAATCAGCCCCAGCATTTT. It yields the protein CASSQGRSGNQPQHF.

The chain is built from TRBV9 and TRBJ2-1, with no clear D. The CDR3 consists of 15 residues. V was shortened by 7 bases and J by 0 bases, with 14 bases between the two germline ends. Germline assignment: CDR1 SGDLS and CDR2 YYNGEE. This CDR3 reads CASRPGGGSYNEQFF. The CDR3 nucleotides are TGTGCCAGCCGACCCGGCGGCGGCTCCTACAATGAGCAGTTCTTC.

The chain joins TRBV20-1 to TRBJ2-3; 13 bases line up with TRBD2. Looked up from germline, CDR1 is DFQATT and CDR2 is SNEGSKA (reference sequence). The junction had 7 bases not matched to a gene; V was cut back by 1 base and J by 3 bases. The CDR3 loop spans 17 amino acids. The CDR3 reads CSARALGTSGITDTQYF. CDR3 DNA sequence: TGCAGTGCTAGAGCTTTAGGGACTAGCGGGATAACAGATACGCAGTATTTT.

This clonotype was detected only a few times. The chain recombines TRBV7-2 with TRBJ2-1, with TRBD2 identical over 9 bases. This CDR3 spans 16 amino acids. Germline-derived CDR1 and CDR2 are SGHTA and FQGNSA. The V segment lost 5 bases and the J segment 1 base; nucleotides outside the gene matches: 6. CDR3 residues: CASSTASGISYNEQFF. The DNA for the CDR3 is TGTGCCAGCAGCACCGCTAGCGGGATTTCCTACAATGAGCAGTTCTTC.

This clonotype occurred a few times. This chain uses TRBV6-6 with TRBJ2-7, with 7 bases identical to TRBD1. CDR3 length equals 15 residues. After removal of 6 bases from V and 5 bases from J, the junction contained 13 bases not matched to a gene. Germline V gene data show CDR1 as MNHNY and CDR2 as SVGAGI (reference sequence). Here the CDR3 DNA reads TGTGCCAGCAGCAAAGTCAGGGGGTCTATCGACGAGCAGTACTTC. Encoded protein: CASSKVRGSIDEQYF.

In its sample, this clonotype was seen many times. The CDR3 coding sequence is TGTGCCAGCACCCGATGGAGGGACCACAATGAGCAGTTCTTC. This codes for CASTRWRDHNEQFF. The chain recombines TRBV25-1 with TRBJ2-1; D is perhaps TRBD2 (6 bases). V was shortened by 7 bases and J by 5 bases, with 15 bases between the two germline ends. CDR3 length: 14 amino acids. Germline loops: CDR1 MGHDK, CDR2 SYGVNS.

This clonotype was seen a handful of times. The chain uses TRBV7-9 and TRBJ2-3, with TRBD2 matching 7 bases. Trimming at V came to 0 bases and at J to 5 bases, leaving 8 bases not matched to a gene. The CDR3 has 16 residues. Germline V gene sequence: CDR1 SEHNR, CDR2 FQNEAQ (reference sequence). CDR3 region: CASSLALRERGDTQYF. CDR3 in DNA: TGTGCCAGCAGCTTAGCGCTGCGGGAGAGGGGAGATACGCAGTATTTT.

The J gene is TRBJ2-5, the V gene TRBV24-1; D may correspond to TRBD1 or TRBD2 (5 bases each). The V gene lost 4 bases and the J gene lost 2 bases, with 13 bases spanning the gap. The CDR3 covers 15 residues. The germline V gene has CDR1 KGHDR and CDR2 SFDVKD. In DNA, the CDR3 is TGTGCCACCAGTGACCCTACGGGGCCACAAGAGACCCAGTACTTC. This translates into CATSDPTGPQETQYF.

This chain uses TRBV25-1 with TRBJ1-4; D not resolved. Germline lookup yields CDR1 MGHDK and CDR2 SYGVNS. This CDR3 comprises 14 residues. V lost 4 bases and J 8 bases, leaving 14 bases between the germline ends. Here the CDR3 reads CASSGKAWREKLFF. In nucleotides, the CDR3 is TGTGCCAGCAGTGGGAAAGCCTGGCGAGAAAAACTGTTTTTT.

This clonotype was detected only a few times. The chain combines TRBV11-2 with TRBJ1-1, with no clear D. Trimming took 0 bases from V and 8 from J, leaving 10 bases between them. CDR1 is SGHAT, CDR2 FQNNGV, per germline. The length of the CDR3 is 13 residues. CDR3 loop: CASSLERSREAFF. CDR3 DNA sequence: TGTGCCAGCAGCTTAGAGAGGAGTCGAGAAGCTTTCTTT.

This clonotype appeared many times. V and J are TRBV7-9 and TRBJ2-3; D is ambiguous. This CDR3 region has 12 residues. V lost 6 bases to trimming and J lost 4 bases, with 8 bases between them. CDR1 SEHNR and CDR2 FQNEAQ come from the germline V gene (reference sequence). CDR3 amino acids: CASRLNADTQYF. Here the CDR3 DNA reads TGTGCCAGCAGACTCAACGCAGATACGCAGTATTTT.

This clonotype was detected only a few times. The chain recombines TRBV4-3 with TRBJ2-2; D is undetermined. Germline CDR1 is LGHNA and CDR2 is YSLEER. The CDR3 totals 14 residues. V dropped 2 bases and J dropped 5 bases, with 9 bases sitting between them. This chain's CDR3 is CASSQLLRTGELFF. The CDR3 region has the DNA TGCGCCAGCAGCCAACTCCTGAGGACCGGGGAGCTGTTTTTT.

The gene calls are TRBV11-2 and TRBJ1-5; no definite D call. Deletions cut 1 base from V and 0 bases from J, with 4 bases between. The CDR3 spans 14 residues. Germline CDR1 is SGHAT and CDR2 is FQNNGV. CDR3 in DNA: TGTGCCAGCAGCTTAGTCCCTAGCAATCAGCCCCAGCATTTT. Encoded protein: CASSLVPSNQPQHF.

The chain has TRBV15 and TRBJ2-7; possible D gene TRBD2, 5 bases. Germline values: CDR1 LNHNV, CDR2 YYDKDF (reference sequence). This CDR3 contains 14 residues. V was shortened by 0 bases and J by 5 bases, with 11 bases between the two germline ends. The CDR3 coding sequence is TGTGCCACCAGCAGAGATGTGGGAGCCGACGAGCAGTACTTC. It yields the protein CATSRDVGADEQYF.

The chain joins TRBV7-2 to TRBJ2-5; D gene uncertain. The CDR3 is made up of 13 amino acids. In germline, CDR1 is SGHTA, CDR2 FQGNSA. The germline V and J ends were trimmed by 5 bases and 6 bases, with 13 bases remaining between them. Here the CDR3 reads CASSQMTKKTQYF. As DNA, the CDR3 is TGTGCCAGCAGCCAGATGACGAAGAAGACCCAGTACTTC.

Only a few counts were recorded for this clonotype. This sequence joins TRBV20-1 and TRBJ2-5; maybe TRBD1 (6 bases). Germline CDR1 DFQATT, CDR2 SNEGSKA (reference sequence). V gave up 4 bases and J gave up 5 bases, with 14 bases separating them. The CDR3 length is 13 residues. The CDR3 nucleotides are TGCAGTGCTACCACAGGGTCCGGGGAGACCCAGTACTTC. This translates into CSATTGSGETQYF.

The sample holds many counts of this clonotype. This chain links TRBV20-1 with TRBJ1-2, with TRBD1 identical over 9 bases. Trimming took 0 bases from V and 4 from J; bases not matched to a gene: 9. The CDR3 length is 16 residues. The germline CDR1 and CDR2 sequences are DFQATT and SNEGSKA (reference sequence). CDR3 protein: CSARDALTGGAYGYTF. CDR3 sequence (DNA): TGCAGTGCTAGAGATGCCCTAACAGGGGGCGCCTATGGCTACACCTTC.

A single count supports this clonotype. The chain uses TRBV6-5 and TRBJ1-2; no clear D. V was shortened by 4 bases and J by 8 bases, with 20 bases between the two germline ends. The germline V gene encodes CDR1 MNHEY and CDR2 SVGAGI. The CDR3 is 15 residues long. The CDR3 DNA reads as TGTGCCAGCAGTTCCTCGGAGACACCTCCTTGGGGCTACACCTTC. The encoded protein is CASSSSETPPWGYTF.